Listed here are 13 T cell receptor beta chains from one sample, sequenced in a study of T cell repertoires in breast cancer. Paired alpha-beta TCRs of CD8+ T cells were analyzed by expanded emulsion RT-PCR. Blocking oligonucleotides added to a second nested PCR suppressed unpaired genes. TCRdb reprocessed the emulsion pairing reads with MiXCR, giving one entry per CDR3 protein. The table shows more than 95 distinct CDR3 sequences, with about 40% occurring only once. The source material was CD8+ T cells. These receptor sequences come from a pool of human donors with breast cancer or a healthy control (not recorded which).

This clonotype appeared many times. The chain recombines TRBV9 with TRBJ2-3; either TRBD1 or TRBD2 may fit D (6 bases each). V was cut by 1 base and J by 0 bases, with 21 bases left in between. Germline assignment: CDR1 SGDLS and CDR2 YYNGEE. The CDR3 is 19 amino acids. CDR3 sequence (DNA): TGTGCCAGCAGCGTAAGCTTGAGGGGGGCTGAACCTAGCACAGATACGCAGTATTTT. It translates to CASSVSLRGAEPSTDTQYF.

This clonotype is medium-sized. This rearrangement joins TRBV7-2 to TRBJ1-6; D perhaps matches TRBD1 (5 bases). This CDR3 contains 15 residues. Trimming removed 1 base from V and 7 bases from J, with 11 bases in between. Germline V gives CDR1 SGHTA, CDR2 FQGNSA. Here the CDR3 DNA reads TGTGCCAGCAGCTTAGGAGGGGTCCCCAATTCACCCCTCCACTTT. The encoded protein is CASSLGGVPNSPLHF.

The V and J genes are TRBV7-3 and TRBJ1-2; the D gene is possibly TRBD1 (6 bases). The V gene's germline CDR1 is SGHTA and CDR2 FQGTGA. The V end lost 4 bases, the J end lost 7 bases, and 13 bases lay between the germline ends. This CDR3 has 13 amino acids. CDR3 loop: CASSSRTVTGYTF. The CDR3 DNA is TGTGCCAGCAGCTCGAGGACAGTGACTGGCTACACCTTC. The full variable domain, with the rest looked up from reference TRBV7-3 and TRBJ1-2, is GAGVSQTPSNKVTEKGKYVELRCDPISGHTALYWYRQSLGQGPEFLIYFQGTGAADDSGLPNDRFFAVRPEGSVSTLKIQRTERGDSAVYLCASSSRTVTGYTFGSGTRLTVV.

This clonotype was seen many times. CDR3 residues: CASSLDAAGEFNEQFF. CDR3 DNA: TGTGCCAGCAGCTTAGACGCAGCGGGGGAATTCAATGAGCAGTTCTTC. The chain uses TRBV7-2 and TRBJ2-1; 8 bases align to TRBD2. V gave up 1 base and J gave up 6 bases; unmatched junction bases: 8. The V gene's germline CDR1 is SGHTA and CDR2 FQGNSA. The CDR3 runs 16 residues.

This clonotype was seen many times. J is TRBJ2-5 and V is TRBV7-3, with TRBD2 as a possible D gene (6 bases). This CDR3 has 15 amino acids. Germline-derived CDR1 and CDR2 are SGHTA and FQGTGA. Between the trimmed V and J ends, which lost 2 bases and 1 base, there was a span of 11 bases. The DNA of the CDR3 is TGTGCCAGCAGCTTAGCGGAGGGGCCCCAAGAGACCCAGTACTTC. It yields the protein CASSLAEGPQETQYF.

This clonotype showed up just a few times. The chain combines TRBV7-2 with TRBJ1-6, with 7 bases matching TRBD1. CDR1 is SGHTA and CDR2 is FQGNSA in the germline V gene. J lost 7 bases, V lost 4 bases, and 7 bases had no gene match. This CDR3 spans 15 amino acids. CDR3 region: CASSSGGVPNSPLHF. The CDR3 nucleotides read TGTGCCAGCAGCTCAGGGGGGGTCCCCAATTCACCCCTCCACTTT.

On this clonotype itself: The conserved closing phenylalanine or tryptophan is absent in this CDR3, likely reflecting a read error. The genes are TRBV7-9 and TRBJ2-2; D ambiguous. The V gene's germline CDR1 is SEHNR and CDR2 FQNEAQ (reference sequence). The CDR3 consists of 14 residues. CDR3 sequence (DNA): TGTGACAGCAGCCCACGGGCGAAAACCGGGGAGCTGTTTGTT. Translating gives CDSSPRAKTGELFV.

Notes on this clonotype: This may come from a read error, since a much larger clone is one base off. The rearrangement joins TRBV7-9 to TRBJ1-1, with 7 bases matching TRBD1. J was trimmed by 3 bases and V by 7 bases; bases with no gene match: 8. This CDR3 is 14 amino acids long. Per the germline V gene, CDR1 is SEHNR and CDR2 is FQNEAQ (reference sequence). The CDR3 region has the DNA TGTGCCAGCAACGGAGGGGGCATGGACACTGAAGCTTTCTTT. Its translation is CASNGGGMDTEAFF.

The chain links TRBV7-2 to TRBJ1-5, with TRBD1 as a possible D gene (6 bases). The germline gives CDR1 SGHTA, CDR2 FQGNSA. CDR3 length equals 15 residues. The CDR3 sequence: CSIILNRDHNQPQHF. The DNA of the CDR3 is TGTTCCATCATCTTGAACAGGGATCACAATCAGCCCCAGCATTTT.

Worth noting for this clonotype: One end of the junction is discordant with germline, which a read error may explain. The CDR3 nucleotides read TGTGCCAGAAGCCAGATGACTAGCGGGATATACAATGAGCAGTTATTC. As protein: CARSQMTSGIYNEQLF. The J gene is TRBJ2-1, the V gene TRBV4-2; TRBD2 matches 11 bases. Germline CDR1 is LGHNA and CDR2 is YNFKEQ. The CDR3 sequence is 16 residues long.

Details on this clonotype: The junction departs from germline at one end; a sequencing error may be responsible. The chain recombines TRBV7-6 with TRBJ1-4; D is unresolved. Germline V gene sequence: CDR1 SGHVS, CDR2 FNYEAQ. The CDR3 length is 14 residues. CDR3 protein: CAGSALTANEKLLF. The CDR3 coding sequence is TGTGCCGGCAGCGCCCTGACGGCTAATGAAAAACTGCTTTTT.

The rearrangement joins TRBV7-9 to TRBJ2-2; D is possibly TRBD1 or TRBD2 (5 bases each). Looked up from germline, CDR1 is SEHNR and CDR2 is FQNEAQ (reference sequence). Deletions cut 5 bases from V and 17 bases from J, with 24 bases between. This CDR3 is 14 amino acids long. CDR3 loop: CASSPRAPPGALFF. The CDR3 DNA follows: TGTGCCAGCAGCCCCCGGGCGCCCCCCGGGGCTCTTTTTTTT.

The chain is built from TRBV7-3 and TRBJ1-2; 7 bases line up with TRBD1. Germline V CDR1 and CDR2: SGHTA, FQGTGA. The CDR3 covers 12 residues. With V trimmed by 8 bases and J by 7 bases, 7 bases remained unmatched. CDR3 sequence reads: CASSGTETGYTF. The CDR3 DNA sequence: TGTGCCAGCTCGGGGACAGAGACTGGCTACACCTTC.